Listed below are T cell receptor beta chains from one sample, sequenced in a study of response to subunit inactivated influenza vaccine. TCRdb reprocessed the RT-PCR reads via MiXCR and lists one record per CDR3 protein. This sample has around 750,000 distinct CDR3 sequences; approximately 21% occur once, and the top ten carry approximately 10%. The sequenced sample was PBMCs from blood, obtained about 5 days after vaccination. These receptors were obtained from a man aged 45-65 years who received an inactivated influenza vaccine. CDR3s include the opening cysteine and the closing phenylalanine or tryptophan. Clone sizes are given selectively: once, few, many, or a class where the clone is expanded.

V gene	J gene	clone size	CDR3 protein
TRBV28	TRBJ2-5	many	CASRIRSGRQQETQYF
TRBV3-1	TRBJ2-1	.	CASSLLTSGSRPYNEQFF
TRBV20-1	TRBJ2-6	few	CSARFPSSSGANVLTF
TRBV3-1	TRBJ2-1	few	CASSHFGGSNEQFF
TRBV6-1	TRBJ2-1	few	CASRWTSTYEQFF
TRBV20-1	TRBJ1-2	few	CSARIPRPEDGYTF
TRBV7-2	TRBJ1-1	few	CASSLDRHTEAFF
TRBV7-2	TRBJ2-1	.	CASSLLWTGGRNEQFF
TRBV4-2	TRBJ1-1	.	CASSQDKGVNTEAFF
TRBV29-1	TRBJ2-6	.	CSVVGRHSGANVLTF
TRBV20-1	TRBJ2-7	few	CSASAGGPYEQYF
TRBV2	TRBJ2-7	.	CASSPLSHEQYF
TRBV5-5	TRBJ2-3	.	CASSLGLAASSTDTQYF
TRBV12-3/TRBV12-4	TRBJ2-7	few	CASSLNGTPEQYF
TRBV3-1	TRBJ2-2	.	CASCQNPGMAGELFF